The text below deals with one TCR beta chain. These data are taken from a study of preoperative IRX-2 immunotherapy in early breast cancer. The CDR3 is 15 residues long. The V and J ends lost 3 bases and 2 bases, in that order; junction bases with no gene match: 4. CDR1 is LNHDA, CDR2 SQIVND, per germline (reference sequence). Sample treatment: preoperative locoregional IRX-2 cytokine immunotherapy. Preoperative locoregional IRX-2 cytokine immunotherapy was tested in the phase Ib source study. TCRdb's table, derived via immunoSEQ multiplex PCR, lists solely in-frame clones and lacks some. This sample carries tens of thousands of clones, 82% of them seen once, and the ten largest clones take around 1.4%.

The receptor was isolated from a human donor with breast cancer. The gene calls are TRBV19 and TRBJ2-3, with 8 bases fitting TRBD2. Source: lymph node tissue, taken after IRX-2 immunotherapy. The CDR3 coding sequence is TGTGCCAGTAGTATCGCGGGGGGCCTCACAGATACGCAGTATTTT. It codes for CASSIAGGLTDTQYF.